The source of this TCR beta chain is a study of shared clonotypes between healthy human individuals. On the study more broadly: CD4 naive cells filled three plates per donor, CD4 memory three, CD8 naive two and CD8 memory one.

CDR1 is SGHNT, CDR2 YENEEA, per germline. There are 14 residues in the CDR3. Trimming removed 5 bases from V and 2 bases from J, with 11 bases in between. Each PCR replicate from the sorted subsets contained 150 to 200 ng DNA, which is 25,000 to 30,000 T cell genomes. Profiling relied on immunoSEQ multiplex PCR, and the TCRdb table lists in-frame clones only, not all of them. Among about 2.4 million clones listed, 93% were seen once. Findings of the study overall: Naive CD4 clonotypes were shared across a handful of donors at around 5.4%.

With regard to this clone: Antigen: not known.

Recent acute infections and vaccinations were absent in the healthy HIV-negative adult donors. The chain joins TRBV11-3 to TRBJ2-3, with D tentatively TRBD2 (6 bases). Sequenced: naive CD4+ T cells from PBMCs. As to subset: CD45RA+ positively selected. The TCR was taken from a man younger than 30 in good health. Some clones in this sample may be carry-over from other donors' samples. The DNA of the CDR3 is TGTGCCAGCAGCCCCGGGACTCACACAGATACGCAGTATTTT. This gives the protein CASSPGTHTDTQYF.